These 15 T cell receptor beta chains originate from one sample sequenced in a study of identical twins. From the 5' RACE reads, TCRdb called clonotypes with MiXCR, one entry per CDR3 protein. The sample yields 500,000 or so distinct CDR3 sequences, approximately 15% seen once. This same sample was also taken into another study, of yellow fever vaccine responses in identical twins.

Sequencing was carried out using CD4+ T cells sorted from blood. Every receptor here comes from a woman in her late teens or twenties in good health.

The chain has TRBV28 and TRBJ2-1; the D gene is possibly TRBD2 (6 bases). Per germline, CDR1 MDHEN and CDR2 SYDVKM. V was clipped by 2 bases and J by 10 bases, with 18 bases between them. The CDR3 sequence is 15 residues long. The CDR3 reads CASSLLRPGTAEQFF. The CDR3 DNA reads TGTGCCAGCAGTTTACTTAGACCAGGGACTGCCGAGCAGTTCTTC.

The V and J genes are TRBV19 and TRBJ2-1, with D perhaps matching TRBD1 (5 bases). The ends were cut back, 3 bases at V and 8 bases at J, with 14 bases in the middle. CDR1 and CDR2 (germline): LNHDA, SQIVND (reference sequence). This CDR3 comprises 14 residues. DNA for the CDR3: TGTGCCAGTAGTATGGGGCAGGGCCCCGATGAGCAGTTCTTC. This encodes CASSMGQGPDEQFF.

The chain couples TRBV29-1 to TRBJ2-7; D gene ambiguous. Germline V lookup: CDR1 SQVTM, CDR2 ANQGSEA. This CDR3 has 13 residues. The V gene lost 5 bases and the J gene lost 0 bases, with 11 bases spanning the gap. Here the CDR3 reads CSVRPGPSYEQYF. CDR3 nucleotides: TGCAGCGTTCGACCCGGGCCCTCCTACGAGCAGTACTTC.

CDR3 in DNA: TGCAGCGTTGGGGGAGATACGCAGTATTTT. Protein: CSVGGDTQYF. The chain recombines TRBV29-1 with TRBJ2-3; no firm D call. Trimming took 4 bases from V and 5 from J, leaving 4 bases between them. Germline lookup yields CDR1 SQVTM and CDR2 ANQGSEA. The CDR3 has 10 residues.

In this sample, this clonotype turned up a few times. CDR3 sequence: CASSLVGAGHNEKLFF. The DNA for the CDR3 is TGTGCCAGCAGCTTAGTGGGGGCGGGACATAATGAAAAACTGTTTTTT. The rearrangement joins TRBV28 to TRBJ1-4; D is possibly TRBD1 (6 bases). CDR1 is MDHEN and CDR2 is SYDVKM in the germline V gene. Trimming stripped 6 bases from V and 4 bases from J, with 18 bases between. This CDR3 comprises 16 residues.

The sample holds many counts of this clonotype. V usage is TRBV11-2 and J usage is TRBJ1-3; no definite D call. The CDR3 runs to 15 residues. CDR1 and CDR2 from the germline V gene are SGHAT and FQNNGV. The germline V and J ends were trimmed by 0 bases and 4 bases, with 10 bases remaining between them. The DNA for the CDR3 is TGTGCCAGCAGCTTAGATCCCGGGAAAGGAAACACCATATATTTT. Translated, it gives CASSLDPGKGNTIYF.

In this sample, this clonotype turned up once. The chain carries TRBV20-1 and TRBJ2-3; TRBD2 agrees at 10 bases. There are 15 residues in the CDR3. Per germline, CDR1 DFQATT and CDR2 SNEGSKA (reference sequence). The junction had 6 bases not matched to a gene; V was cut back by 6 bases and J by 0 bases. CDR3 DNA: TGCAGTGCAGCGGGGGGGGCCACTAGCACAGATACGCAGTATTTT. Protein: CSAAGGATSTDTQYF.

This rearrangement joins TRBV5-4 to TRBJ2-3; D is perhaps TRBD1 (5 bases). The CDR3 runs 15 residues. CDR1 and CDR2 (germline): SGHNT, YYREEE (reference sequence). Trimming pared 3 bases from V and 1 base from J, leaving 12 bases between. In nucleotides, the CDR3 is TGTGCCAGCAGCTCTAAAAAACAGGGCACAGATACGCAGTATTTT. Amino acids: CASSSKKQGTDTQYF.

This clonotype was picked up a small number of times. The chain combines TRBV12-3 or TRBV12-4 with TRBJ2-5; the D is unclear. V was pared by 6 bases and J by 7 bases, with 12 bases between. The CDR3 covers 12 residues. This chain's CDR3 is CASSPPRGTQYF. The CDR3 DNA is TGTGCCAGCAGCCCGCCCCGAGGGACCCAGTACTTC.

This clonotype came up a few times. The rearrangement links TRBV6-1 to TRBJ1-2, with D possibly TRBD1 on 5 matching bases. CDR3 length equals 13 residues. Trimming took 5 bases from V and 8 from J, leaving 15 bases between them. CDR1 is MNHNS, CDR2 SASEGT, per germline. CDR3 coding DNA: TGTGCCAGCAGTAGCCAGCCAGGGTCGGGCTACACCTTC. Amino acid sequence: CASSSQPGSGYTF.

The chain uses TRBV6-2 or TRBV6-3 and TRBJ2-2; possibly TRBD1 for D (6 bases). The CDR3 totals 17 residues. Germline V gene lookup returns CDR1 MNHEY and CDR2 SVGEGT. Trimming stripped 6 bases from V and 4 bases from J, with 21 bases between. CDR3 DNA sequence: TGTGCCAGCAGACGGCTTCCGACAGGCTACCGCACCGGGGAGCTGTTTTTT. Its translation is CASRRLPTGYRTGELFF.

This clonotype was seen a handful of times. The V call is TRBV15, the J call TRBJ2-6; no firm D call. The CDR3 length is 19 residues. V was trimmed by 0 bases and J by 0 bases, leaving 15 bases between them. From germline, CDR1 is LNHNV and CDR2 YYDKDF (reference sequence). CDR3 sequence reads: CATSRDLGISYSGANVLTF. CDR3 nucleotides: TGTGCCACCAGCAGAGATTTGGGGATCTCATACTCTGGGGCCAACGTCCTGACTTTC.

In this sample, this clonotype turned up many times. V gene TRBV12-3 or TRBV12-4 combines with J gene TRBJ2-3; TRBD2 is a possible D gene (7 bases). Deletions cut 5 bases from V and 4 bases from J, with 19 bases between. This CDR3 is 16 amino acids long. The CDR3 DNA follows: TGTGCCAGCAGTCTCGATTTGGGGGGGCGGGCAGATACGCAGTATTTT. It codes for CASSLDLGGRADTQYF.

In its sample, this clonotype was seen a few times. The chain joins TRBV28 to TRBJ2-7; 9 positions agree with TRBD2. V dropped 6 bases and J dropped 0; count of bases not matched to a gene: 6. Germline V gene lookup returns CDR1 MDHEN and CDR2 SYDVKM. CDR3 size: 15 residues. The DNA of the CDR3 is TGTGCCAGCAGCCAGACTAGCGGTTACTCCTACGAGCAGTACTTC. Translated: CASSQTSGYSYEQYF.

This rearrangement joins TRBV25-1 to TRBJ2-7; 7 bases line up with TRBD1. This CDR3 contains 11 residues. Germline V gene data show CDR1 as MGHDK and CDR2 as SYGVNS. The CDR3 loop is CASQGRYEQYF. CDR3 in DNA: TGTGCATCACAGGGGAGATACGAGCAGTACTTC.